This paragraph covers one T cell receptor (beta chain) sequence. The antigen is unknown. TCRdb's copy holds only in-frame clones and misses some; the assay was immunoSEQ multiplex PCR. This sample has some 45,000 clones, with more than 70% found just once. These data are taken from a study of radiotherapy plus CTLA-4 blockade in lung cancer. Study in general: Objective responses were recorded in more than 15% of patients, with disease control recorded in 25% to 35%.

Points from the study as a whole: Among blood TCR repertoires after radiotherapy plus ipilimumab, tumor-derived clones expanded. Reports state that early shifts in blood T cell clones, with interferon-beta, best predicted response.

Patients had chemo-refractory metastatic non-small-cell lung cancer and received focal radiation plus CTLA-4 blockade that used ipilimumab. The CDR3 contains 17 residues. The V and J ends lost 4 bases and 8 bases, in that order; junction bases with no gene match: 18. CDR1 is SGHRS, CDR2 YFSETQ, per germline. This receptor was taken from a human donor with non-small cell lung cancer who had stable disease on radiotherapy plus ipilimumab. The rearrangement uses TRBV5-1 and TRBJ1-1; 9 bases match TRBD1. The material sequenced was peripheral blood, taken from a patient treated with radiotherapy plus ipilimumab. The CDR3 here is CASSRELDRGLGGEAFF. CDR3 sequence (DNA): TGCGCCAGCAGCCGGGAACTGGACAGGGGACTTGGGGGAGAAGCTTTCTTT.